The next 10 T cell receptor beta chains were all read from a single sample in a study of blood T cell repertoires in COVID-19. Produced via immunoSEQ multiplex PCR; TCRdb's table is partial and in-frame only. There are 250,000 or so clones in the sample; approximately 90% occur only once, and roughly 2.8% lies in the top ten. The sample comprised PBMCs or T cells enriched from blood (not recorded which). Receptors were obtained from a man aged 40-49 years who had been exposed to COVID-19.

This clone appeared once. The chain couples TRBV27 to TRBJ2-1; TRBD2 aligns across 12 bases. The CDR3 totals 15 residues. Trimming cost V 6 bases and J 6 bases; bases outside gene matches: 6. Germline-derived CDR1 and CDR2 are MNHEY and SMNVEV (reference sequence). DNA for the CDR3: TGTGCCAGCAGCTCTCTAGCGGGAGGGCGCAATGAGCAGTTCTTC. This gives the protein CASSSLAGGRNEQFF.

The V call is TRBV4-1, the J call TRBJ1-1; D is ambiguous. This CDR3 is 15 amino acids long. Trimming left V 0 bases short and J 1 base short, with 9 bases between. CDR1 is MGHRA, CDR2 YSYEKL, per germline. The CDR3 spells CASSQDRGENTEAFF. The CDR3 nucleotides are TGCGCCAGCAGCCAAGATCGTGGAGAGAACACTGAAGCTTTCTTT.

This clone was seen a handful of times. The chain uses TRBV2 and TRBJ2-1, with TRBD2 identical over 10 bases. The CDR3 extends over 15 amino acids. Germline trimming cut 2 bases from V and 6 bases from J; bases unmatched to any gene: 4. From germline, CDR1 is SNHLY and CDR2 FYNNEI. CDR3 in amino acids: CASSESSGSSNEQFF. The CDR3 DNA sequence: TGTGCCAGCAGTGAATCTAGCGGGAGTAGCAATGAGCAGTTCTTC.

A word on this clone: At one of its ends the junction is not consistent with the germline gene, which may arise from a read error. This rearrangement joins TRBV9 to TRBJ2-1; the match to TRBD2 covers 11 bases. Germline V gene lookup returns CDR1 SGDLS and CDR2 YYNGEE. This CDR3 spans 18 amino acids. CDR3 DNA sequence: TGTGCCAGCAGCTCTGGACTAGCGGGTTCCTTGGGTGTCAATGGGCAGTTCTTC. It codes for CASSSGLAGSLGVNGQFF. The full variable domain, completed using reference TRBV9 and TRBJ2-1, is DSGVTQTPKHLITATGQRVTLRCSPRSGDLSVYWYQQSLDQGLQFLIQYYNGEERAKGNILERFSAQQFPDLHSELNLSSLELGDSALYFCASSSGLAGSLGVNGQFFGPGTRLTVL.

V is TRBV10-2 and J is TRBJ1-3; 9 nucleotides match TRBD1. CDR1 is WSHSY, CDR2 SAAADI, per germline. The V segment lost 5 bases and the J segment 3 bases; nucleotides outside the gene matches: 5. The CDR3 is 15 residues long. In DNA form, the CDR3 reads TGCGCCAGCAGTCCGGGACAGGGTAGTGGAAACACCATATATTTT. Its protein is CASSPGQGSGNTIYF.

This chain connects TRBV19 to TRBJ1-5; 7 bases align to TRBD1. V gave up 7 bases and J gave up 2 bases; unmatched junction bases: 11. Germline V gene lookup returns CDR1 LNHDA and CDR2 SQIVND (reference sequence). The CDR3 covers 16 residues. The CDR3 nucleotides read TGTGCCAGTACCCCGACAGGGACTTTGGGCAATCAGCCCCAGCATTTT. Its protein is CASTPTGTLGNQPQHF. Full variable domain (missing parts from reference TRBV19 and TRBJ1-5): DGGITQSPKYLFRKEGQNVTLSCEQNLNHDAMYWYRQDPGQGLRLIYYSQIVNDFQKGDIAEGYSVSREKKESFPLTVTSAQKNPTAFYLCASTPTGTLGNQPQHFGDGTRLSIL.

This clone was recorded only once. DNA of the CDR3: TGTGCCAGCTCACCAGGGGGGACAGCGTACCCGGGCAATCAGCCCCAGCATTTT. Translating it yields CASSPGGTAYPGNQPQHF. The gene calls are TRBV18 and TRBJ1-5; 7 bases fit TRBD1. Germline V gene sequence: CDR1 KGHSH, CDR2 LQKENI. V lost 2 bases, J lost 2 bases, and 12 bases stayed unmatched. The CDR3 loop spans 18 amino acids.

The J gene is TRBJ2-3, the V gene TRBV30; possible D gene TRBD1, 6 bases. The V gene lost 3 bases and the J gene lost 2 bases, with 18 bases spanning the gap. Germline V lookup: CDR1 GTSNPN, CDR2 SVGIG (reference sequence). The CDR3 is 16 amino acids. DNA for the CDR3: TGTGCCTGGAGCGCCGGCCAGGGGTCTATCACAGATACGCAGTATTTT. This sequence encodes CAWSAGQGSITDTQYF.

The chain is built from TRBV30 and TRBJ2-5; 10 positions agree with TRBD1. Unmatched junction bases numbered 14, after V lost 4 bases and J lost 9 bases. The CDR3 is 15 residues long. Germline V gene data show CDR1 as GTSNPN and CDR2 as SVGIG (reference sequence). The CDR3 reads CAWKSGQGRPIPQYF. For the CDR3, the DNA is TGTGCCTGGAAGTCGGGACAGGGGCGTCCGATACCCCAGTACTTC.

Here the CDR3 reads CASRERQGDTEAFF. The CDR3 DNA follows: TGTGCCAGCAGGGAACGACAGGGGGACACTGAAGCTTTCTTT. This chain connects TRBV5-4 to TRBJ1-1; TRBD1 aligns across 9 bases. V lost 5 bases, J lost 3 bases, and 5 bases stayed unmatched. Germline V CDR1 and CDR2: SGHNT, YYREEE (reference sequence). The CDR3 covers 14 residues.